These 13 T cell receptor beta chains originate from one sample sequenced in a study of T cell responses to AZD1222 COVID-19 vaccine. Repertoires were generated with immunoSEQ multiplex PCR, while TCRdb's copy carries only in-frame clones and drops some. This sample has over 85,000 clones, with nearly 90% found just once. The material sequenced was peripheral blood, taken on day 0 of AZD1222 vaccination. The origin of the receptors is an adult in good health.

V is TRBV2 and J is TRBJ2-1; D is possibly TRBD2 (5 bases). The CDR3 runs 13 residues. Germline V gene data show CDR1 as SNHLY and CDR2 as FYNNEI. Trimming removed 6 bases from V and 0 bases from J, with 6 bases in between. Here the CDR3 DNA reads TGTGCCAGCAGCGGGAACTCCTACAATGAGCAGTTCTTC. It codes for CASSGNSYNEQFF. The variable domain in full, with the rest retrieved from reference TRBV2 and TRBJ2-1, is EPEVTQTPSHQVTQMGQEVILRCVPISNHLYFYWYRQILGQKVEFLVSFYNNEISEKSEIFDDQFSVERPDGSNFTLKIRSTKLEDSAMYFCASSGNSYNEQFFGPGTRLTVL.

CDR3 nucleotide sequence: TGTGCCAGCAGTGGGTCGGATAGCGGCAGCACAGATACGCAGTATTTT. Residues: CASSGSDSGSTDTQYF. This chain links TRBV28 with TRBJ2-3; maybe TRBD2 (6 bases). This CDR3 spans 16 amino acids. Trimming shortened V by 5 bases and J by 0 bases, and 15 bases separated the two germline ends. The V gene's germline CDR1 is MDHEN and CDR2 SYDVKM. Based on the CDR3 plus reference TRBV28 and TRBJ2-3, the full variable domain is DVKVTQSSRYLVKRTGEKVFLECVQDMDHENMFWYRQDPGLGLRLIYFSYDVKMKEKGDIPEGYSVSREKKERFSLILESASTNQTSMYLCASSGSDSGSTDTQYFGPGTRLTVL.

The chain carries TRBV2 and TRBJ2-1; D is possibly TRBD2 (5 bases). CDR3 size: 15 residues. Germline-derived CDR1 and CDR2 are SNHLY and FYNNEI. The V and J ends lost 6 bases and 6 bases respectively, with 18 bases between them. CDR3 DNA: TGTGCCAGCAGCCCCGATAGCGTGGGAGTCAATGAGCAGTTCTTC. Translating it yields CASSPDSVGVNEQFF. The variable domain in full, with the rest retrieved from reference TRBV2 and TRBJ2-1, is EPEVTQTPSHQVTQMGQEVILRCVPISNHLYFYWYRQILGQKVEFLVSFYNNEISEKSEIFDDQFSVERPDGSNFTLKIRSTKLEDSAMYFCASSPDSVGVNEQFFGPGTRLTVL.

The chain combines TRBV27 with TRBJ2-7, with unresolved D. The ends were cut back, 2 bases at V and 3 bases at J, with 8 bases in the middle. This CDR3 is built from 13 residues. The germline V gene encodes CDR1 MNHEY and CDR2 SMNVEV (reference sequence). The CDR3 DNA follows: TGTGCCAGCAGTTTAAGGGCCTACTACGAGCAGTACTTC. This codes for CASSLRAYYEQYF.

The rearrangement joins TRBV7-9 to TRBJ2-7; 14 positions agree with TRBD2. The J segment lost 2 bases and the V segment lost 5 bases, leaving 5 bases of the junction unmatched. The length of the CDR3 is 16 residues. CDR1 is SEHNR, CDR2 FQNEAQ, per germline (reference sequence). The CDR3 DNA sequence: TGTGCCAGCAGCCAAGGACTAGCGGGAGGAACCTACGAGCAGTACTTC. Translating it yields CASSQGLAGGTYEQYF.

The chain uses TRBV28 and TRBJ1-1, with 7 bases aligning to TRBD1. V lost 3 bases, J lost 11 bases, and 9 bases stayed unmatched. Germline lookup yields CDR1 MDHEN and CDR2 SYDVKM. The CDR3 totals 13 residues. The chain's CDR3 is CASSFPQGDEAFF. The CDR3 nucleotides read TGTGCCAGCAGTTTCCCTCAGGGGGACGAGGCTTTCTTT.

V usage is TRBV23-1 and J usage is TRBJ1-5; 8 bases line up with TRBD1. TRBV23-1 is an ORF, and what it does is uncertain. The V gene end was trimmed by 3 bases and the J gene end by 4 bases; junction bases not matched to a gene: 8. The CDR3 is 16 residues long. CDR3 bases: TGCGCCAGCAGTCATTATCCCGGGACAGGAAATCAGCCCCAGCATTTT. Encoded protein: CASSHYPGTGNQPQHF.

This sequence joins TRBV7-6 and TRBJ1-2; D might be TRBD1 (5 bases). From germline, CDR1 is SGHVS and CDR2 FNYEAQ. The CDR3 spans 16 residues. V dropped 2 bases and J dropped 7 bases, with 20 bases sitting between them. In DNA, the CDR3 is TGTGCCAGCAGCTTAAGGTCCGGGACGGGTCCGGCTGGCTACACCTTC. It yields the protein CASSLRSGTGPAGYTF.

The chain recombines TRBV7-3 with TRBJ2-5; either TRBD1 or TRBD2 may fit D (7 bases each). Germline lookup yields CDR1 SGHTA and CDR2 FQGTGA. V shed 6 bases and J shed 5 bases, with 19 bases lying between them. The CDR3 length is 15 residues. CDR3 protein: CASSSGGVSRETQYF. The CDR3, as DNA: TGTGCCAGCAGTTCAGGGGGGGTCTCTAGGGAGACCCAGTACTTC.

The genes are TRBV29-1 and TRBJ1-2, with no clear D. Trimming took 1 base from V and 8 from J, leaving 8 bases between them. CDR1 SQVTM and CDR2 ANQGSEA come from the germline V gene. The CDR3 is made up of 11 amino acids. The CDR3 region has the DNA TGCAGCGTTGAAGGTCCCGGGGGCTACACCTTC. It yields the protein CSVEGPGGYTF.

This clone was seen only a few times. This chain joins TRBV11-2 and TRBJ1-1; unclear D gene. Trimming removed 1 base at V and 7 bases at J, with 13 bases between. The CDR3 totals 14 residues. The germline gives CDR1 SGHAT, CDR2 FQNNGV. CDR3 sequence: CASSLGRTISEAFF. CDR3 nucleotides: TGTGCCAGCAGCTTAGGCAGGACCATAAGTGAAGCTTTCTTT. Drawing the rest from reference TRBV11-2 and TRBJ1-1, the complete variable domain is EAGVAQSPRYKIIEKRQSVAFWCNPISGHATLYWYQQILGQGPKLLIQFQNNGVVDDSQLPKDRFSAERLKGVDSTLKIQPAKLEDSAVYLCASSLGRTISEAFFGQGTRLTVV.

This chain connects TRBV9 to TRBJ2-7; 8 positions agree with TRBD2. The CDR3 loop spans 14 amino acids. The germline gives CDR1 SGDLS, CDR2 YYNGEE. The V and J ends lost 2 bases and 2 bases, in that order; junction bases with no gene match: 3. The CDR3 DNA is TGTGCCAGCAGCGTGGCGGGAGGACCCTACGAGCAGTACTTC. Its protein product is CASSVAGGPYEQYF.

J is TRBJ2-1 and V is TRBV3-1 (or the pseudogene TRBV3-2); no reliable D call. Per the germline V gene, CDR1 is LGHDT and CDR2 is YNNKEL (reference sequence). Between the trimmed V and J ends, which lost 0 bases and 4 bases, there was a span of 10 bases. CDR3 length: 15 residues. The chain's CDR3 is CASSQDTLPYNEQFF. CDR3 DNA: TGTGCCAGCAGCCAAGACACACTTCCTTACAATGAGCAGTTCTTC.